The sequence of this TCR beta chain was determined in a study of blood T cell repertoires in COVID-19. Study context: PBMCs, B-cell-depleted T cells, or T cells provided the cDNA or gDNA that made up the material.

The data were produced by immunoSEQ multiplex PCR, yet TCRdb's version contains in-frame clones alone and is incomplete. The repertoire holds more than 85,000 clones, 70% to 85% seen once, with 20% to 25% in the top ten. The sequencing sample was made of peripheral blood. The clonotype was recovered from a man between 60 and 70 years old with acute or convalescent COVID-19.

The DNA for the CDR3 is TGTGCCAGCAGCCAAGGACTCAATCAGCCCCAGCATTTT. Encoded protein: CASSQGLNQPQHF. The chain combines TRBV2 with TRBJ1-5, with D hard to call. V gave up 6 bases and J gave up 3 bases, with 9 bases separating them. The CDR3 spans 13 residues. CDR1 SNHLY and CDR2 FYNNEI come from the germline V gene. Combining the CDR3 with reference TRBV2 and TRBJ1-5 gives the whole variable domain EPEVTQTPSHQVTQMGQEVILRCVPISNHLYFYWYRQILGQKVEFLVSFYNNEISEKSEIFDDQFSVERPDGSNFTLKIRSTKLEDSAMYFCASSQGLNQPQHFGDGTRLSIL.